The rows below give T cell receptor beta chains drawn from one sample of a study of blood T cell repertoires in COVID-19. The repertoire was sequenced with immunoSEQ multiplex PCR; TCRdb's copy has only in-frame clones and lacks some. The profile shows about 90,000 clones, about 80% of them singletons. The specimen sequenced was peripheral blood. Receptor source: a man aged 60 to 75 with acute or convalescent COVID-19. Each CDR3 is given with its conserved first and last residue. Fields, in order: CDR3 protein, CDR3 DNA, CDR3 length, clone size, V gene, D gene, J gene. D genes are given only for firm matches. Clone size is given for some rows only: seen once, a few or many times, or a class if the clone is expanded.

CDR3: CASSRDRANTEAFF; DNA: TGCGCCAGCAGTAGGGACAGGGCAAACACTGAAGCTTTCTTT; length: 14; size: few; V: TRBV10-2; D: TRBD1; J: TRBJ1-1
CDR3: CASSEGGTGYEQYF; DNA: TGTGCCAGCAGTGAAGGGGGGACAGGGTACGAGCAGTACTTC; length: 14; size: .; V: TRBV6-1; D: TRBD1; J: TRBJ2-7
CDR3: CASSWDRGKLFF; DNA: TGTGCCAGCAGTTGGGACAGAGGGAAACTGTTTTTT; length: 12; size: .; V: TRBV28; D: TRBD1; J: TRBJ1-4
CDR3: CASSYRGPVEAFF; DNA: TGTGCCAGCAGTTACAGGGGGCCCGTCGAAGCTTTCTTT; length: 13; size: .; V: TRBV12-3/TRBV12-4; D: TRBD1; J: TRBJ1-1
CDR3: CASSLEDSYEQYF; DNA: TGTGCCAGCAGCTTAGAGGACAGCTACGAGCAGTACTTC; length: 13; size: .; V: TRBV13; D: .; J: TRBJ2-7
CDR3: CASSPAGLAGGKQFF; DNA: TGCGCCAGCAGTCCAGCCGGACTAGCGGGGGGGAAGCAGTTCTTC; length: 15; size: .; V: TRBV5-1; D: TRBD2; J: TRBJ2-1
CDR3: CASSGDRAEAFF; DNA: TGTGCCAGCAGTGGGGACAGGGCTGAAGCTTTCTTT; length: 12; size: few; V: TRBV6-2/TRBV6-3; D: TRBD1; J: TRBJ1-1
CDR3: CASSVEGQVANYGYTF; DNA: TGTGCCAGCAGCGTAGAGGGGCAGGTAGCTAACTATGGCTACACCTTC; length: 16; size: .; V: TRBV9; D: .; J: TRBJ1-2
CDR3: CASRPIQRGSASTDTQYF; DNA: TGTGCCAGCAGGCCCATTCAGCGGGGGAGTGCTAGCACAGATACGCAGTATTTT; length: 18; size: .; V: TRBV11-2; D: TRBD2; J: TRBJ2-3
CDR3: CASSPGTFKMVYEQYF; DNA: TGTGCCAGCAGCCCGGGGACTTTCAAAATGGTGTACGAGCAGTACTTC; length: 16; size: once; V: TRBV14; D: .; J: TRBJ2-7
CDR3: CASSSTRGRKAEAFF; DNA: TGCGCCAGCAGCTCAACCAGGGGAAGGAAGGCTGAAGCTTTCTTT; length: 15; size: .; V: TRBV5-1; D: .; J: TRBJ1-1
CDR3: CASTGRSTEAFF; DNA: TGTGCCAGCACAGGCCGATCCACTGAAGCTTTCTTT; length: 12; size: .; V: TRBV6-5; D: .; J: TRBJ1-1
CDR3: CASSPVGGENSPLHF; DNA: TGCGCCAGCAGCCCGGTCGGGGGGGAGAATTCACCCCTCCACTTT; length: 15; size: .; V: TRBV5-1; D: .; J: TRBJ1-6
CDR3: CASSVGGLGQPQHF; DNA: TGTGCCAGCAGCGTCGGGGGTCTCGGGCAGCCCCAGCATTTT; length: 14; size: .; V: TRBV9; D: .; J: TRBJ1-5
CDR3: CASSLGTAQGYGYTF; DNA: TGTGCCAGCAGCTTAGGAACAGCTCAGGGATATGGCTACACCTTC; length: 15; size: .; V: TRBV5-8; D: .; J: TRBJ1-2
CDR3: CASRPTGVVEKLFF; DNA: TGTGCCAGCAGGCCGACAGGGGTTGTTGAAAAACTGTTTTTT; length: 14; size: .; V: TRBV6-5; D: TRBD1; J: TRBJ1-4
CDR3: CASSPDSTYEQYF; DNA: TGTGCCAGCTCACCCGACAGCACCTACGAGCAGTACTTC; length: 13; size: .; V: TRBV18; D: .; J: TRBJ2-7
CDR3: CASSFGTNQPQHF; DNA: TGTGCCAGCAGTTTCGGGACTAATCAGCCCCAGCATTTT; length: 13; size: .; V: TRBV6-6; D: .; J: TRBJ1-5
CDR3: CASSSPTGGTGELFF; DNA: TGCGCCAGCAGCTCTCCAACAGGGGGCACCGGGGAGCTGTTTTTT; length: 15; size: .; V: TRBV4-1; D: TRBD1; J: TRBJ2-2
CDR3: CAWSASDRQETQYF; DNA: TGTGCCTGGAGCGCCAGCGACAGACAAGAGACCCAGTACTTC; length: 14; size: .; V: TRBV30; D: .; J: TRBJ2-5
CDR3: CASSIDLQGATEAFF; DNA: TGTGCCAGTAGTATAGATCTCCAGGGCGCCACTGAAGCTTTCTTT; length: 15; size: once; V: TRBV19; D: .; J: TRBJ1-1
CDR3: CASRSLDTAYF; DNA: TGTGCCAGCAGGTCGCTAGATACCGCGTATTTT; length: 11; size: .; V: TRBV12-3/TRBV12-4; D: .; J: TRBJ2-3
CDR3: CASTRGTGELFF; DNA: TGCGCCAGCACCAGGGGGACCGGGGAGCTGTTTTTT; length: 12; size: .; V: TRBV4-1; D: TRBD1; J: TRBJ2-2
CDR3: CASSASLGQGPYNEQFF; DNA: TGTGCCAGCAGTGCATCCCTGGGACAGGGCCCTTACAATGAGCAGTTCTTC; length: 17; size: .; V: TRBV6-1; D: TRBD1; J: TRBJ2-1
CDR3: CASSFAGAGGLYGYTF; DNA: TGTGCCAGCAGCTTCGCAGGGGCAGGGGGCCTCTATGGCTACACCTTC; length: 16; size: .; V: TRBV5-4; D: TRBD1; J: TRBJ1-2
CDR3: CASSVGDGAFGEKLFF; DNA: TGTGCCAGCAGCGTAGGTGACGGAGCCTTTGGGGAAAAACTGTTTTTT; length: 16; size: .; V: TRBV9; D: .; J: TRBJ1-4
CDR3: CASSYSGSGHEKLFF; DNA: TGTGCCAGCAGTTACTCGGGCAGCGGACATGAAAAACTGTTTTTT; length: 15; size: .; V: TRBV6-5; D: .; J: TRBJ1-4
CDR3: CASSMTRGPTEAFF; DNA: TGTGCCAGTAGTATGACGCGGGGGCCCACTGAAGCTTTCTTT; length: 14; size: few; V: TRBV19; D: .; J: TRBJ1-1
CDR3: CASSEQEESPLHF; DNA: TGTGCCAGCAGTGAACAGGAGGAATCACCCCTCCACTTT; length: 13; size: .; V: TRBV25-1; D: .; J: TRBJ1-6
CDR3: CASSLERAPNTDTQYF; DNA: TGTGCCAGCAGCTTAGAGCGCGCGCCGAACACAGATACGCAGTATTTT; length: 16; size: .; V: TRBV7-6; D: .; J: TRBJ2-3
CDR3: CASSLPSRGANVLTF; DNA: TGTGCCAGCAGTTTACCCTCTCGGGGGGCCAACGTCCTGACTTTC; length: 15; size: .; V: TRBV28; D: .; J: TRBJ2-6
CDR3: CASSLGDRPDTQYF; DNA: TGTGCCAGCAGCTTAGGGGACAGGCCAGATACGCAGTATTTT; length: 14; size: .; V: TRBV11-3; D: TRBD1; J: TRBJ2-3
CDR3: CATAAGGRTEAFF; DNA: TGTGCCACAGCCGCCGGGGGGCGAACTGAAGCTTTCTTT; length: 13; size: few; V: TRBV15; D: .; J: TRBJ1-1
CDR3: CASSYSGRDTQYF; DNA: TGTGCCAGCAGTTACTCGGGGAGGGATACGCAGTATTTT; length: 13; size: many; V: TRBV6-5; D: .; J: TRBJ2-3
CDR3: CASSEINRDGYGYTF; DNA: TGTGCCAGCAGTGAAATAAACAGGGACGGCTATGGCTACACCTTC; length: 15; size: .; V: TRBV25-1; D: .; J: TRBJ1-2
CDR3: CASSDYYEQYF; DNA: TGTGCCAGCAGTGATTACTACGAGCAGTACTTC; length: 11; size: .; V: TRBV6-1; D: .; J: TRBJ2-7
CDR3: CASRTGTGFEAFF; DNA: TGTGCCAGCAGGACCGGGACAGGCTTTGAAGCTTTCTTT; length: 13; size: once; V: TRBV2; D: TRBD1; J: TRBJ1-1
CDR3: CMRRSQGYTEAFF; DNA: TGTATGAGGAGGTCCCAGGGGTACACTGAAGCTTTCTTT; length: 13; size: .; V: TRBV2; D: .; J: TRBJ1-1
CDR3: CASSIALQGTYEQYF; DNA: TGTGCCAGTAGTATAGCCCTACAGGGCACCTACGAGCAGTACTTC; length: 15; size: .; V: TRBV19; D: .; J: TRBJ2-7
CDR3: CAINGDRGRDEQFF; DNA: TGTGCCATCAACGGTGACAGGGGGCGAGATGAGCAGTTCTTC; length: 14; size: .; V: TRBV10-3; D: TRBD1; J: TRBJ2-1
CDR3: CASSKTRGFQPQHF; DNA: TGTGCCAGTAGTAAGACCAGGGGGTTTCAGCCCCAGCATTTT; length: 14; size: .; V: TRBV19; D: TRBD1; J: TRBJ1-5
CDR3: CASSLTGNYGYTF; DNA: TGTGCCAGCAGTTTGACGGGAAACTATGGCTACACCTTC; length: 13; size: .; V: TRBV27; D: .; J: TRBJ1-2
CDR3: CASSFTGGANTEAFF; DNA: TGCGCCAGCAGCTTCACAGGGGGCGCGAACACTGAAGCTTTCTTT; length: 15; size: .; V: TRBV5-1; D: TRBD1; J: TRBJ1-1
CDR3: CASSGLGFPGQGNEKLFF; DNA: TGTGCCAGCAGTGGACTAGGGTTCCCCGGACAGGGGAACGAAAAACTGTTTTTT; length: 18; size: .; V: TRBV6-2/TRBV6-3; D: TRBD1; J: TRBJ1-4
CDR3: CSVGTGSNAGANVLTF; DNA: TGCAGCGTTGGGACAGGGTCGAACGCTGGGGCCAACGTCCTGACTTTC; length: 16; size: .; V: TRBV29-1; D: TRBD1; J: TRBJ2-6
CDR3: CASSTGTGFGEKLFF; DNA: TGCGCCAGCAGCACCGGGACAGGGTTCGGTGAAAAACTGTTTTTT; length: 15; size: .; V: TRBV10-2; D: TRBD1; J: TRBJ1-4
CDR3: CASSMSGRGQEQYF; DNA: TGTGCCAGTAGTATGAGTGGCAGGGGGCAGGAGCAGTACTTC; length: 14; size: .; V: TRBV19; D: TRBD1; J: TRBJ2-7
CDR3: CASSSTGTGNGYTF; DNA: TGTGCCAGCAGCTCGACCGGGACAGGGAATGGCTACACCTTC; length: 14; size: few; V: TRBV11-2; D: TRBD1; J: TRBJ1-2
CDR3: CASSQGISSGNTIYF; DNA: TGCGCCAGCAGCCAAGGAATCAGCTCTGGAAACACCATATATTTT; length: 15; size: .; V: TRBV4-1; D: .; J: TRBJ1-3
CDR3: CASTAGNTIYF; DNA: TGTGCCAGCACCGCGGGGAACACCATATATTTT; length: 11; size: .; V: TRBV11-3; D: .; J: TRBJ1-3
CDR3: CSAQEYNEQFF; DNA: TGCAGCGCACAGGAATACAATGAGCAGTTCTTC; length: 11; size: .; V: TRBV29-1; D: .; J: TRBJ2-1
CDR3: CASSLGTRDEQYF; DNA: TGTGCCAGCAGTCTAGGAACGAGGGACGAGCAGTACTTC; length: 13; size: .; V: TRBV6-2/TRBV6-3; D: .; J: TRBJ2-7